This TCR beta chain was observed in a study of blood T cell repertoires in COVID-19. About the research overall: Spain, Italy and the United States supplied samples that represented acute and convalescent COVID-19. PBMCs, B-cell-depleted T cells, or T cells were the source of the cDNA or gDNA that made up the material.

This clone was recorded only once. Original data processing: For nucleated cells, counts were estimated from reference gene primer amplification. Using immunoSEQ multiplex PCR, the repertoire was profiled, and TCRdb retains in-frame clones only, with some absent. Clone size and the V and J calls come from that table; the DNA yielded D and trimming. The repertoire consists of some 240,000 clones, with 81% occurring once and the leading ten covering approximately 7.5%. The CDR3 totals 14 residues. Germline lookup yields CDR1 GTSNPN and CDR2 SVGIG (reference sequence). Trimming cost V 7 bases and J 0 bases, with 10 bases left between them. Seattle researchers signed up patients amid active infection and tracked them longitudinally.

V gene TRBV30 combines with J gene TRBJ2-6; no firm D call. The sequenced material came from peripheral blood. The receptor comes from a woman older than 75 with COVID-19, enrolled during active disease. The CDR3 protein is CAFTSLSGANVLTF. The CDR3 DNA sequence: TGTGCCTTTACGAGTCTCTCTGGGGCCAACGTCCTGACTTTC.